The TCR beta chain described here comes from a study of T cell repertoires in ileal Crohn's disease. Whole-study context: Postoperative therapy was given to about half: about ten thiopurines, about 20 anti-TNF agents.

This table comes from immunoSEQ multiplex PCR, and its TCRdb copy is limited to in-frame clones, with some not included. The sample has fewer than 8,000 clones; about four fifths are singletons. Germline values: CDR1 MNHEY, CDR2 SMNVEV (reference sequence). Trimming took 5 bases from V and 3 from J, leaving 14 bases between them. This CDR3 comprises 14 residues. Sequencing was done on a sample of ileal tissue. The sequence came from an adult with Crohn's disease. The chain joins TRBV27 to TRBJ2-7; TRBD2 might be the D (6 bases). The CDR3 bases are TGTGCCAGCAGTCACCGGGACGGGAGCTACGAGCAGTACTTC. Residues: CASSHRDGSYEQYF.